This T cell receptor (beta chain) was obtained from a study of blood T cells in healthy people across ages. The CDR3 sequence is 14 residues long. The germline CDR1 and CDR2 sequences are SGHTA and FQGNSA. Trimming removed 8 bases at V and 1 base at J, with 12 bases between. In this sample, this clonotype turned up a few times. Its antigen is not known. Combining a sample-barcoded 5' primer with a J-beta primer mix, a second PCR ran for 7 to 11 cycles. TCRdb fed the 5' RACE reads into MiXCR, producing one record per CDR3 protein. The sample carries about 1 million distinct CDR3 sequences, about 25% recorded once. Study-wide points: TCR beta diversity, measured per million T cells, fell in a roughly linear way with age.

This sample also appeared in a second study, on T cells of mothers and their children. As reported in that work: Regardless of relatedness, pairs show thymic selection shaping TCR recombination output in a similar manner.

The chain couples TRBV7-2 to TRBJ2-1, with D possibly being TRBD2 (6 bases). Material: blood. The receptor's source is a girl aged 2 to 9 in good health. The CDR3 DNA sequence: TGTGCCAGCCGGAAGGCGGGATCCTACAATGAGCAGTTCTTC. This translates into CASRKAGSYNEQFF.